This record looks at one T cell receptor (beta chain) sequence and its context. The germline CDR1 and CDR2 sequences are SGDLS and YYNGEE. This CDR3 is 16 amino acids long. Trimming shortened V by 0 bases and J by 2 bases, and 12 bases separated the two germline ends. The naive CD8 subset, CD45RO-negative cells positively selected for CCR7, excluded terminally differentiated effector memory CD45RA+ cells. Data came from immunoSEQ multiplex PCR; TCRdb stores just in-frame clones and leaves some out. Of a few million clones in the sample, just under 95% are singletons; the top ten hold 1.5% to 2%. The data belong to a study of shared clonotypes between healthy human individuals.

Sequenced input: naive CD8+ T cells from PBMCs. This sequence was found in a man younger than 35 in good health. Some clones in this sample may be carry-over from other donors' samples. V gene TRBV9 combines with J gene TRBJ1-5, with D maybe TRBD1 (5 bases). DNA for the CDR3: TGTGCCAGCAGCGTAGCGGCAGGGAGTGGCAATCAGCCCCAGCATTTT. Translating it yields CASSVAAGSGNQPQHF.